This entry is about one T cell receptor (beta chain). The sample belongs to a study of blood T cell repertoires in COVID-19. The wider study: There were acute and convalescent COVID-19 samples, and they came from the United States, Italy and Spain. Sample material is recorded as cDNA or gDNA derived from T cells, B-cell-depleted T cells, or PBMCs.

Per the original data handling: Using reference gene primer amplification, nucleated cell counts were estimated. TCRdb's copy holds only in-frame clones and misses some; the assay was immunoSEQ multiplex PCR. From that table come the V and J calls and clone size; the DNA was used to work out D and trimming. Here the sample spans more than 150,000 clones, about 86% being singletons. The CDR3 has 15 residues. V lost 5 bases and J lost 5; bases outside the gene matches: 8. Germline CDR1 and CDR2: LGHNT and FRNRAP. The receptor was derived from a man in his thirties or forties with active or convalescent COVID-19. The V and J genes are TRBV12-5 and TRBJ2-3; 9 bases match TRBD2. Sequencing was carried out using peripheral blood. CDR3 nucleotides: TGTGCTAGTGGTCCCCTGCGGGAGGGAGGAGATACGCAGTATTTT. This codes for CASGPLREGGDTQYF.